This T cell receptor (beta chain) was retrieved from a study of blood T cells in healthy people across ages. A second PCR, run for roughly 7 to 12 cycles, used a sample-barcoded 5' primer plus a J-beta primer mix. TCRdb redid the calling of the 5' RACE reads with MiXCR, one entry per CDR3 protein. The data hold fewer than 600,000 distinct CDR3 sequences, with about 28% observed a single time. Between the trimmed V and J ends, which lost 3 bases and 2 bases, there was a span of 8 bases. There are 13 residues in the CDR3. Germline V gene lookup returns CDR1 SGHTA and CDR2 FQGNSA. These data are also associated with another study on T cells of mothers and their children.

The clonotype originates from a boy aged 2 to 10 in good health. This chain connects TRBV7-2 to TRBJ2-7; no clear D gene. Sequencing input: blood. CDR3 nucleotides: TGTGCCAGCAGCTTTACAGAAACCTACGAGCAGTACTTC. This encodes CASSFTETYEQYF.